This TCR beta chain was sequenced in a study of blood T cell repertoires in COVID-19. Study summary: The samples span acute and convalescent COVID-19 from the United States, Italy and Spain. The analysed material was cDNA or gDNA that came from T cells, B-cell-depleted T cells, or PBMCs.

CDR3 length equals 14 residues. Trimming removed 2 bases from V and 5 bases from J, with 14 bases in between. CDR1 and CDR2 (germline): SGHNT, YYREEE (reference sequence). As handled by the study authors: How many nucleated cells were present was estimated from reference gene primer amplification. Sequenced by immunoSEQ multiplex PCR; TCRdb stores in-frame clones only, minus some. For V, J and clone size, that table is used; D and trimming come from the DNA. Altogether around 180,000 clones are present, 70% to 90% being singletons, with the ten largest covering roughly 9.7%. Sequenced sample: peripheral blood. The sequence was collected from a human donor with active or convalescent COVID-19. The donor label of this sample is uncertain. The chain recombines TRBV5-4 with TRBJ2-7; TRBD2 might be the D (5 bases). The CDR3 DNA sequence: TGTGCCAGCAGCTTTTATACCGGGGTCCACGAGCAGTACTTC. This sequence encodes CASSFYTGVHEQYF.